Listed here is a single TCR beta chain. Its antigen remains undetermined. It has no much larger one-base neighbor in the sample; base qualities were not kept. This sample is drawn from a study of T cell changes during pregnancy in multiple sclerosis (dated by TCRdb to between 2017 and 2020). As for the study more broadly: Changes in the T cell repertoire over the course of pregnancy were examined in this study in women with multiple sclerosis.

The library was built by means of the immunoSEQ multiplex PCR assay. TCRdb carries this immuneACCESS record with in-frame sequences only. Its versions omit some clonotypes, under half of them owing to an unresolved V gene in the studies checked, with the rest unexplained. The table for this sample lists tens of thousands of clones; 88% of them were counted only once. The ten most abundant clones make up 5.9% of the sample. The germline V end is reduced by 5 bases and the J end by 5 bases; junction bases left unmatched: 8. From a lookup of the germline V gene, CDR1 and CDR2 are MDHEN and SYDVKM. From cysteine to phenylalanine, the CDR3 is 15 amino acids long. The read is trimmed to its CDR3 DNA, 45 bases read in frame from base 1.

The TCR was taken from a female donor in good health, enrolled as a control in a pregnancy study. Sequencing used CD8+ T cells from peripheral blood mononuclear cells, obtained after pregnancy. This chain is built from TRBV28 and TRBJ1-4, and TRBD1 aligns with 7 junction nucleotides. The bases read TGTGCCAGCAGTCCCACAGGGGCCGAGAATGAAAAACTGTTTTTT. It specifies CASSPTGAENEKLFF.